The rows below give T cell receptor beta chains drawn from one sample of a study of blood T cell repertoires in COVID-19. Clones were sequenced by immunoSEQ multiplex PCR, and TCRdb holds only the in-frame ones, with some missing. The table has 65,000 to 75,000 clones, about 91% seen once. The specimen was peripheral blood. Receptors originate from a human donor with active COVID-19. The donor label of this sample is uncertain. The CDR3 runs from the conserved cysteine through the conserved F or W. D genes are given only for firm matches. Size values are once, few and many counts, or a class for expanded clones, and some rows have none.

D gene,clone size,V gene,J gene,CDR3 protein,CDR3 DNA
-,-,TRBV6-5,TRBJ1-1,CASSLERKDTEAFF,TGTGCCAGCAGTTTGGAGAGGAAAGACACTGAAGCTTTCTTT
TRBD1,few,TRBV2,TRBJ2-7,CASNQGAHSVNEQYF,TGTGCCAGCAACCAGGGGGCGCACTCGGTTAACGAGCAGTACTTC
TRBD1,once,TRBV5-4,TRBJ2-2,CASRTRDSPGELFF,TGTGCCAGCAGGACCAGGGACAGCCCCGGGGAGCTGTTTTTT
TRBD2,once,TRBV25-1,TRBJ2-1,CASSEAGGPGQFF,TGTGCCAGCAGTGAGGCGGGAGGGCCCGGACAGTTCTTC
-,-,TRBV19,TRBJ2-7,CASREAGLYEQYF,TGTGCCAGTAGGGAAGCGGGTCTCTACGAGCAGTACTTC
TRBD1,-,TRBV28,TRBJ1-6,CASSSTGHNSPLHF,TGTGCCAGCAGCTCGACAGGGCATAATTCACCCCTCCACTTT
TRBD2,-,TRBV15,TRBJ2-1,CATSRGGTNTYNEQFF,TGTGCCACCAGCAGAGGCGGGACTAATACCTACAATGAGCAGTTCTTC
-,-,TRBV11-3,TRBJ2-5,CASSPRASEQETQYF,TGTGCCAGCAGCCCGAGGGCGTCAGAACAAGAGACCCAGTACTTC
-,-,TRBV27,TRBJ2-5,CASSPQGGETQYF,TGTGCCAGCAGTCCCCAGGGTGGAGAGACCCAGTACTTC
-,-,TRBV3-1/TRBV3-2,TRBJ2-7,CASSPGGPQYF,TGTGCCAGCAGCCCCGGGGGGCCCCAGTACTTC
TRBD2,-,TRBV27,TRBJ2-2,CASSETSGLRNTGELFF,TGTGCCAGCAGTGAAACTAGCGGGTTAAGGAACACCGGGGAGCTGTTTTTT
TRBD1,once,TRBV24-1,TRBJ1-5,CAIQDRASNQPQHF,TGTGCCATACAGGACAGGGCGAGCAATCAGCCCCAGCATTTT
TRBD2,-,TRBV5-1,TRBJ2-5,CASKLGYGTSGSPETQYF,TGCGCCAGCAAACTTGGGTACGGGACTAGCGGGAGCCCCGAGACCCAGTACTTC
-,-,TRBV10-1,TRBJ2-7,CASSESSQGYEQYF,TGCGCCAGCAGTGAAAGTTCCCAGGGATACGAGCAGTACTTC
-,-,TRBV6-2/TRBV6-3,TRBJ2-2,CASSEPGELFF,TGTGCCAGCAGTGAGCCCGGGGAGCTGTTTTTT
TRBD1,-,TRBV29-1,TRBJ1-4,CSVEVTGLYEKLFF,TGCAGCGTTGAAGTGACAGGGCTTTATGAAAAACTGTTTTTT
TRBD2,-,TRBV28,TRBJ2-7,CASSGLAEYYEQYF,TGTGCCAGCAGCGGACTAGCGGAATACTACGAGCAGTACTTC
TRBD1,-,TRBV19,TRBJ2-2,CASTPLDRGYTGELFF,TGTGCCAGTACCCCCCTGGACAGGGGATACACCGGGGAGCTGTTTTTT
TRBD1,-,TRBV28,TRBJ1-1,CASRGGGDMNTEAFF,TGTGCCAGCAGAGGAGGGGGCGACATGAACACTGAAGCTTTCTTT
-,-,TRBV18,TRBJ2-7,CASSPRTVGEQYF,TGTGCCAGCTCACCAAGGACAGTGGGTGAGCAGTACTTC
-,-,TRBV2,TRBJ1-5,CASRGGQGNQPQHF,TGTGCCAGCAGGGGGGGGCAGGGCAATCAGCCCCAGCATTTT
TRBD1,-,TRBV4-1,TRBJ2-3,CASSQDIRDRGPGDTQYF,TGCGCCAGCAGCCAAGATATCCGGGACAGGGGGCCCGGAGATACGCAGTATTTT
-,-,TRBV9,TRBJ1-3,CASSVGGASGNTIYF,TGTGCCAGCAGCGTTGGTGGAGCCTCTGGAAACACCATATATTTT
TRBD1,-,TRBV28,TRBJ1-5,CASSLGTGRNQPQHF,TGTGCCAGCAGTCTGGGGACAGGCCGGAATCAGCCCCAGCATTTT
TRBD1,-,TRBV6-5,TRBJ1-5,CASRVGQGSNQPQHF,TGTGCCAGCAGAGTCGGACAGGGTAGCAATCAGCCCCAGCATTTT
-,few,TRBV27,TRBJ1-5,CASRLTGRPYSNQPQHF,TGTGCCAGCAGATTAACAGGACGTCCCTATAGCAATCAGCCCCAGCATTTT
TRBD1,-,TRBV18,TRBJ1-1,CASSPRTGQDTEAFF,TGTGCCAGCTCACCCCGGACAGGGCAGGACACTGAAGCTTTCTTT
TRBD2,few,TRBV5-1,TRBJ2-1,CASSDPSGSPTEQFF,TGCGCCAGCAGCGACCCTAGCGGGAGCCCCACTGAGCAGTTCTTC
-,-,TRBV7-9,TRBJ1-3,CASSLSAGNTIYF,TGTGCCAGCAGCTTAAGCGCAGGAAACACCATATATTTT
TRBD1,-,TRBV9,TRBJ2-7,CASSPGTGVEYEQYF,TGTGCCAGCAGCCCGGGGACAGGGGTTGAGTACGAGCAGTACTTC
-,-,TRBV15,TRBJ2-6,CATSRDRAGANVLTF,TGTGCCACCAGCAGAGATCGGGCTGGGGCCAACGTCCTGACTTTC